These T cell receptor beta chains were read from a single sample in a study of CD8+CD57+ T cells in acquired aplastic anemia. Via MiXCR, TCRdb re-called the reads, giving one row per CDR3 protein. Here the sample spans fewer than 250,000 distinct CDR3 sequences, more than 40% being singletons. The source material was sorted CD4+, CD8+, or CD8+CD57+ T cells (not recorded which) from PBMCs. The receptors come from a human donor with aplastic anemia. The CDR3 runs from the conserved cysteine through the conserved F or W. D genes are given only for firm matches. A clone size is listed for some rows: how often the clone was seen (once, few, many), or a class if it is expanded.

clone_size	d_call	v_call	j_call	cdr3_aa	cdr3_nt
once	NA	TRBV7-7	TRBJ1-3	CASSLRNTIYF	TGTGCTAGCAGCCTCCGAAACACCATATATTTT
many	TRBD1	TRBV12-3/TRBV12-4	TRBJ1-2	CASSHGQVKVIGYTF	TGTGCCAGCAGCCACGGACAGGTTAAGGTTATTGGCTACACCTTC
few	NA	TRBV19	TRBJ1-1	CASSIGAREILNTEAFF	TGTGCCAGTAGTATAGGAGCCAGGGAGATTCTGAACACTGAAGCTTTCTTT
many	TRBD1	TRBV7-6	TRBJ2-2	CASSFSLDRGNTGELFF	TGTGCCAGCAGCTTCAGCCTGGACAGGGGGAACACCGGGGAGCTGTTTTTT
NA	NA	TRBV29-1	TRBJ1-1	CSGVGVLGQTNTEAFF	TGCAGCGGTGTTGGAGTTTTAGGCCAGACGAACACTGAAGCTTTCTTT
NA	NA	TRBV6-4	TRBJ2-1	CASSQPPLTNNEQFF	TGTGCCAGCAGCCAACCGCCCTTGACCAACAATGAGCAGTTCTTC
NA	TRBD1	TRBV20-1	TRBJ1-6	CSANHPLTGGAYNSPLHF	TGCAGTGCCAATCACCCATTGACAGGGGGCGCCTATAATTCACCCCTCCACTTT
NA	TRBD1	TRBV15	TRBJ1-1	CATSSFHRGLRNTEAFF	TGTGCCACCAGCAGCTTCCACAGGGGGCTACGGAACACTGAAGCTTTCTTT
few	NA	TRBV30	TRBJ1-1	CAWSPVPEAFF	TGTGCCTGGAGCCCAGTCCCTGAAGCTTTCTTT
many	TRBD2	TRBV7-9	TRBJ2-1	CASSPERGNEQFF	TGTGCCAGCAGCCCTGAGCGGGGAAATGAGCAGTTCTTC
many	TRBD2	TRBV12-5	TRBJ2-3	CASGLGLAADTQYF	TGTGCTAGTGGCCTGGGACTAGCTGCAGATACGCAGTATTTT
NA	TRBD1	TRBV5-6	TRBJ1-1	CASSLGTDMNAEALF	TGTGCCAGCAGCCTAGGGACAGACATGAACGCTGAAGCTCTCTTT
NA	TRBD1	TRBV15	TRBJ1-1	CATSRGTEGANTEAFF	TGTGCCACCAGCAGAGGGACGGAGGGGGCGAACACTGAAGCTTTCTTT
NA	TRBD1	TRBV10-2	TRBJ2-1	CASNDRVAYNEQFF	TGCGCCAGCAATGACAGGGTAGCCTACAATGAGCAGTTCTTC